This TCR beta chain was sequenced in a study of cytomegalovirus exposure and HLA in healthy donors. Overall study: HLA-typed donors were the source of tens of millions of unique TCRs held in an early data release. Study-level findings and limits: A later analysis showed HLA-associated TCR beta chains outstripping equally common others in clonal expansion. Most TCR sequences were rare, but some public TCRs occurred in many donors. An assumption of roughly uniform sequencing depth across donors underlay the presence/absence analyses.

CDR1 is MNHNS, CDR2 SASEGT, per germline. With 5 bases clipped from V and 7 bases from J, the junction kept 7 bases outside the gene matches. The length of the CDR3 is 15 residues. The PCR had 60 Vbeta and 13 Jbeta primers. Sequenced by immunoSEQ multiplex PCR; TCRdb stores in-frame clones only, minus some. There are over 150,000 clones in the sample; about 81% occur only once, and more than 4% lies in the top ten. A remark on this clone: The antigen is not known.

The sample taken for sequencing was PBMCs. The clonotype comes from a man aged 30-40 years in good health and CMV-seropositive. The rearrangement links TRBV6-1 to TRBJ2-1; 11 bases fit TRBD2. CDR3 in amino acids: CASSLSGGARNEQFF. The CDR3 nucleotides read TGTGCCAGCAGTCTTAGCGGGGGGGCTCGGAATGAGCAGTTCTTC.